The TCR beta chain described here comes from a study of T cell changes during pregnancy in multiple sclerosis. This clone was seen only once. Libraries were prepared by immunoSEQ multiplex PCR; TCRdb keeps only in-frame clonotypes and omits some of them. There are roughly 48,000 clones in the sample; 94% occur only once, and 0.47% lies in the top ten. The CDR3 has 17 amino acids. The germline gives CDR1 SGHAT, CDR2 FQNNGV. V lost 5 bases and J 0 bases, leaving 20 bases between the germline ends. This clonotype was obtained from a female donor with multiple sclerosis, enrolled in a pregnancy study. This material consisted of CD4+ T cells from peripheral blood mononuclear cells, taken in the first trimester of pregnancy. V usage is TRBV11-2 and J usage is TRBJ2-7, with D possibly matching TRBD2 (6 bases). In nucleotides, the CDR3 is TGTGCCAGCAGCCAAGTTGCGGGACCCGGAAGCTCCTACGAGCAGTACTTC. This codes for CASSQVAGPGSSYEQYF.